The clone carrying this TCR beta chain was seen at least ten times. No antigen is known for it. The data were obtained in a study of CD8 T cells in ankylosing spondylitis. Study results and limitations: Ankylosing spondylitis blood seemed to carry a telltale TCR beta motif made of several highly homologous variants.

MiXCR was run by TCRdb on the 5' RACE reads, yielding one entry per CDR3 protein. This sample has some 240,000 distinct CDR3 sequences, with roughly 8.6% found just once. Germline CDR1 reads DFQATT; CDR2 reads SNEGSKA (reference sequence). The CDR3 runs 17 residues. The V end lost 0 bases, the J end lost 0 bases, and 15 bases lay between the germline ends. The source is a male donor with ankylosing spondylitis or in good health (not recorded which). Sequencing was done on a sample of blood, either unsorted or a sorted T cell fraction (not recorded which). The chain recombines TRBV20-1 with TRBJ2-1; perhaps TRBD2 as D (5 bases). CDR3 nucleotides: TGCAGTGCTAGAGATCAGGAGCGGTCCTCCTCCTACAATGAGCAGTTCTTC. Protein sequence: CSARDQERSSSYNEQFF.